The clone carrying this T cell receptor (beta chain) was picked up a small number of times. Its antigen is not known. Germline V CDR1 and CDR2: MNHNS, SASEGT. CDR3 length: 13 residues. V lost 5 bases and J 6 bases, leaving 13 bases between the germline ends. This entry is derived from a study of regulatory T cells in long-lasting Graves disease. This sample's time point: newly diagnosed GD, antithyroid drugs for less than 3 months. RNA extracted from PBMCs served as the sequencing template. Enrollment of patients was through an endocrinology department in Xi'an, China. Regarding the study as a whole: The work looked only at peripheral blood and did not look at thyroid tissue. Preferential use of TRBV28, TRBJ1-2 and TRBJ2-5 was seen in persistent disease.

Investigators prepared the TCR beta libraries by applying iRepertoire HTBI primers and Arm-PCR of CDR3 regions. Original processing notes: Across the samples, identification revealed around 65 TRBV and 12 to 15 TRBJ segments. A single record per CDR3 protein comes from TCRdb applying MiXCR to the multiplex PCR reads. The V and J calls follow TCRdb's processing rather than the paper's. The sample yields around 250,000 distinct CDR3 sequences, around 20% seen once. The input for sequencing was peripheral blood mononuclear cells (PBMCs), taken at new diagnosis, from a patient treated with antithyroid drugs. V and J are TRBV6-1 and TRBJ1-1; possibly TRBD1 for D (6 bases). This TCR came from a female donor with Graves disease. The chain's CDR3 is CASSRGGRAEAFF. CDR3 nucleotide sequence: TGTGCCAGCAGTAGAGGGGGTAGGGCTGAAGCTTTCTTT.